This T cell receptor beta chain was identified in a study of technical replicates of blood from a few donors. With respect to this clone: Within the sample, other DNA sequences also encode this same CDR3.

Assay: immunoSEQ multiplex PCR; the TCRdb copy retains only in-frame clones and omits some. The sample lists tens of thousands of clones, 95% seen once, with just over 0.25% in the top ten. Looked up from germline, CDR1 is SGHRS and CDR2 is YFSETQ. The CDR3 totals 12 residues. V dropped 0 bases and J dropped 5 bases, with 5 bases sitting between them. The sequence was obtained from a human donor in good health. V is TRBV5-1 and J is TRBJ2-5; D not certain. The sample was T cells isolated from PBMCs. CDR3 protein: CASSLGEETQYF. The CDR3 DNA reads TGCGCCAGCAGCTTGGGAGAGGAGACCCAGTACTTC.